This record covers a single TCR beta chain. What it binds is not known. The data stem from a study of B cell selection in AIRE deficiency. Study-level points and caveats: Patient Tconv cells held roughly 28% of Treg sequences shared by healthy donors. Healthy donors alone shared more than 30% of roughly 4,000 Treg sequences; patients alone about 10%. Only TCRbeta was sequenced; about 35% of shared healthy Treg sequences appeared in Tconv.

The CDR3 spans 14 residues. The ends lost 4 bases at V and 8 bases at J; junction bases unmatched: 7. The V gene's germline CDR1 is MRHNA and CDR2 SNTAGT. Sorted regulatory T cells were CD4-positive, CD25-high and CD127-low or negative. Measured with immunoSEQ multiplex PCR; TCRdb has only the in-frame clones, and not every one. The table has 20,000 to 25,000 clones, 85% to 95% seen once. This TCR was sampled from a human donor with AIRE deficiency. The genes are TRBV6-4 and TRBJ2-1; the match to TRBD1 covers 8 bases. The sample consisted of Tregs sorted from PBMCs. CDR3 nucleotides: TGTGCCAGCAGTGCCGACAGGGGATTCGATGAGCAGTTCTTC. Amino acids: CASSADRGFDEQFF.